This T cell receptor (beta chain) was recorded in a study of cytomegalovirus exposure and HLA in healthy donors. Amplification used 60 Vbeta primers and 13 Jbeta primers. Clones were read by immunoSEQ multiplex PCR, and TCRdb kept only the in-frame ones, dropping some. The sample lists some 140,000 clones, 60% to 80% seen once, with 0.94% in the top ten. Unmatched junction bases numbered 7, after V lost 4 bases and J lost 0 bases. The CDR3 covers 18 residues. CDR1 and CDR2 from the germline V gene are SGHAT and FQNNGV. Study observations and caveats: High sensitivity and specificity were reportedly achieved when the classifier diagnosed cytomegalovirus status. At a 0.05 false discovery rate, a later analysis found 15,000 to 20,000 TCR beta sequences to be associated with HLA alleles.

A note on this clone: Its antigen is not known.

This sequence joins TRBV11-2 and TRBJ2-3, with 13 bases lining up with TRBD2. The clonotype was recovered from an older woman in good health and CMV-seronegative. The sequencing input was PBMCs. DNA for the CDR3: TGTGCCAGCAGCTCCCGGACTAGCGGGGGCGGGAGCACAGATACGCAGTATTTT. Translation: CASSSRTSGGGSTDTQYF.